This T cell receptor (beta chain) was retrieved from a study of preoperative IRX-2 immunotherapy in early breast cancer. As for treatment: preoperative locoregional IRX-2 cytokine immunotherapy. Germline V gene data show CDR1 as KGHSH and CDR2 as LQKENI. The CDR3 is made up of 12 amino acids. The germline V and J ends were trimmed by 10 bases and 4 bases, with 14 bases remaining between them. The repertoire was sequenced with immunoSEQ multiplex PCR; TCRdb's copy has only in-frame clones and lacks some. Of 20,000 to 30,000 clones in the sample, 80% to 90% were seen once. The chain has TRBV18 and TRBJ2-7; a possible D gene is TRBD2 (6 bases). The sequence came from a human donor with breast cancer. Sequences were derived from tumor tissue, sampled after IRX-2 immunotherapy. CDR3 sequence (DNA): TGTGCCACCGGGGACTTTCCGTACGAGCAGTACTTC. Translating gives CATGDFPYEQYF.